This TCR beta chain was recorded in a study of CD8+CD57+ T cells in acquired aplastic anemia. Study-level background: Quantities of DNA derived from sorted CD4+ and CD8+ cells averaged approximately 3 ug.

Genomic DNA templated the TCR beta VDJ and CDR3 profiling. From the reads, TCRdb called clonotypes with MiXCR, one entry per CDR3 protein. In the table there are approximately 98,000 distinct CDR3 sequences, less than 65% of which are singletons. Germline-derived CDR1 and CDR2 are SGDLS and YYNGEE. V lost 0 bases and J 5 bases, leaving 5 bases between the germline ends. This CDR3 is 12 amino acids long. The clonotype originates from a human donor in good health, serving as a control. What was sequenced was sorted CD4+, CD8+, or CD8+CD57+ T cells (not recorded which) from PBMCs. The V and J genes are TRBV9 and TRBJ1-2, with D possibly TRBD1 on 5 matching bases. The CDR3 DNA sequence: TGTGCCAGCAGCGTAGAGGGGTATGGCTACACCTTC. Its protein is CASSVEGYGYTF. Combining the CDR3 with reference TRBV9 and TRBJ1-2 gives the whole variable domain DSGVTQTPKHLITATGQRVTLRCSPRSGDLSVYWYQQSLDQGLQFLIQYYNGEERAKGNILERFSAQQFPDLHSELNLSSLELGDSALYFCASSVEGYGYTFGSGTRLTVV.